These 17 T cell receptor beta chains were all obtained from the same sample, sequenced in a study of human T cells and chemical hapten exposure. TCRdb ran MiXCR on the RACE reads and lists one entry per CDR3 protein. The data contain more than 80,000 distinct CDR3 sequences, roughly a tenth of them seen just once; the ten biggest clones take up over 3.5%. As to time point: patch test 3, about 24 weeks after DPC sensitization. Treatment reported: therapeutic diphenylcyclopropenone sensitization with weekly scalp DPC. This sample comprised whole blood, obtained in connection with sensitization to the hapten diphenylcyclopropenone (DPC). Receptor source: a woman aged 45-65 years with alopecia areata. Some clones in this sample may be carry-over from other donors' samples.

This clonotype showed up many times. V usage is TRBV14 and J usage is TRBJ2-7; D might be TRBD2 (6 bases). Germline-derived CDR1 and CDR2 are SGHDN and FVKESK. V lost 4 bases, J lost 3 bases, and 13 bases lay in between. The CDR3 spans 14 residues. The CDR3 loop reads CASSPRGGRYEQYF. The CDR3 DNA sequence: TGTGCCAGCAGCCCTCGTGGAGGGCGCTACGAGCAGTACTTC. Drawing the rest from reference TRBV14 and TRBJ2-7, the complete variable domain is EAGVTQFPSHSVIEKGQTVTLRCDPISGHDNLYWYRRVMGKEIKFLLHFVKESKQDESGMPNNRFLAERTGGTYSTLKVQPAELEDSGVYFCASSPRGGRYEQYFGPGTRLTVT.

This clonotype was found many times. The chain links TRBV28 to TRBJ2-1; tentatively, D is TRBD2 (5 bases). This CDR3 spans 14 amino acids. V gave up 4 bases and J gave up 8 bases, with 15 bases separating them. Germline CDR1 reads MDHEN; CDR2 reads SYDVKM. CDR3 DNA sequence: TGTGCCAGCAGTTCGGGTCCCCCGGAGGATGAGCAGTTCTTC. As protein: CASSSGPPEDEQFF.

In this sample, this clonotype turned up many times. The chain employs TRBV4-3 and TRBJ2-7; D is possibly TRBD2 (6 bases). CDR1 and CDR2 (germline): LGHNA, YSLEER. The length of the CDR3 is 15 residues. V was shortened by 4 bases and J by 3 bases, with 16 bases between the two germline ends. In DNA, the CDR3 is TGCGCCAGCAGCCCAGTTGACCGGGACTTCTACGAGCAGTACTTC. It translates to CASSPVDRDFYEQYF.

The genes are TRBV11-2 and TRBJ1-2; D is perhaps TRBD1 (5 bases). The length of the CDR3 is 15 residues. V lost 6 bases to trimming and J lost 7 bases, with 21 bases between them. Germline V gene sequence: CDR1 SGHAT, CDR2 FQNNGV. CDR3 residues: CASRAPGPRRGGYTF. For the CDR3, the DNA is TGTGCCAGCAGAGCACCGGGGCCGCGACGAGGTGGCTACACCTTC.

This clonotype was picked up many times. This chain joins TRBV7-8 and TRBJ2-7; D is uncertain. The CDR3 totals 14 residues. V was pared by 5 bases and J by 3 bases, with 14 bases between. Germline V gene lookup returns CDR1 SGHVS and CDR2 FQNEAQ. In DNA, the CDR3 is TGTGCCAGCAGCCCTGCCGGGCTCGGCTACGAGCAGTACTTC. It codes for CASSPAGLGYEQYF.

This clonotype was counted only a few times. In DNA, the CDR3 is TGTGCCAGCAGTGAATTGGGACTAGCGGGAGAAAGGGCCGGGGAGCTGTTTTTT. This translates into CASSELGLAGERAGELFF. This rearrangement joins TRBV25-1 to TRBJ2-2, with 14 bases matching TRBD2. J gave up 6 bases and V 1 base, and 7 bases lay outside the gene matches. There are 18 residues in the CDR3. CDR1 is MGHDK, CDR2 SYGVNS, per germline.

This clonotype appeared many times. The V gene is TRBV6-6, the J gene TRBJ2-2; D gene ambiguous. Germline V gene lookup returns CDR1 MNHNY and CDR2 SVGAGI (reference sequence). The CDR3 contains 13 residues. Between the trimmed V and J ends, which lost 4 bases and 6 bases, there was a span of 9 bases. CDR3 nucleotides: TGTGCCAGCAGTTCCGGGCCGGCCGGGGAGCTGTTTTTT. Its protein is CASSSGPAGELFF.

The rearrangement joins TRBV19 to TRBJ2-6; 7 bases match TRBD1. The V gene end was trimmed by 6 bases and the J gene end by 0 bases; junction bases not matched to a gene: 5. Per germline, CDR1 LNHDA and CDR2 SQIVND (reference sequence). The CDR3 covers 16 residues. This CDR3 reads CASSRDSSSGANVLTF. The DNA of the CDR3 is TGTGCCAGTAGCCGGGACAGTAGCTCTGGGGCCAACGTCCTGACTTTC.

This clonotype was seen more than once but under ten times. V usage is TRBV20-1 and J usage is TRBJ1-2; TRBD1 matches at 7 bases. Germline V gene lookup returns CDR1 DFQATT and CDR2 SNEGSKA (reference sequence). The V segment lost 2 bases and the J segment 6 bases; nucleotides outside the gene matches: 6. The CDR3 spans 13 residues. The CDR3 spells CSARLQGMDGYTF. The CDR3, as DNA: TGCAGTGCTAGACTACAGGGGATGGATGGCTACACCTTC.

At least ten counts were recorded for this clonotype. CDR3 region: CASSSRTGIKATDTQYF. In nucleotides, the CDR3 is TGTGCCAGCAGCTCCCGGACAGGGATTAAAGCCACAGATACGCAGTATTTT. V gene TRBV9 combines with J gene TRBJ2-3, with 8 bases identical to TRBD1. The V gene's germline CDR1 is SGDLS and CDR2 YYNGEE. V shed 4 bases, J shed 2 bases, and the junction held 12 bases outside the gene matches. The CDR3 covers 17 residues.

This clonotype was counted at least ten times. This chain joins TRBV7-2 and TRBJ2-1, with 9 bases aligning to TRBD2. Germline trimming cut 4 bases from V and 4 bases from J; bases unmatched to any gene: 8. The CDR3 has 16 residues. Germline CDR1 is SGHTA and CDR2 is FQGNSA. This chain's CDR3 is CASSSTGTSPYNEQFF. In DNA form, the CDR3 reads TGTGCCAGCAGCTCTACCGGGACTAGCCCTTACAATGAGCAGTTCTTC.

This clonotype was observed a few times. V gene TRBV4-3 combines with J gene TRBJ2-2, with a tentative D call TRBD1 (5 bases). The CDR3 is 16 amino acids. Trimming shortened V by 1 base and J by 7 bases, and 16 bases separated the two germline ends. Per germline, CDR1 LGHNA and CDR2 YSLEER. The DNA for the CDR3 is TGCGCCAGCAGCCAAGCCCCAGGGATAGGGTACGGGGAGCTGTTTTTT. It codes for CASSQAPGIGYGELFF.

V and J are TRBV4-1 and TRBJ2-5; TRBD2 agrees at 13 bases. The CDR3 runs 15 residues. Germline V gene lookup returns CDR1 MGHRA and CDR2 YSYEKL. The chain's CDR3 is CTTSGLAGDQETQYF. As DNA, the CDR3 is TGCACCACTTCTGGACTAGCGGGGGATCAAGAGACCCAGTACTTC.

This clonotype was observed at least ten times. The CDR3, as DNA: TGTGCCAGCAGCTTACGGGCTTTCGGTAGTGAGCAGTTCTTC. Protein product: CASSLRAFGSEQFF. The J gene is TRBJ2-1, the V gene TRBV7-8; the D is unclear. Germline assignment: CDR1 SGHVS and CDR2 FQNEAQ. This CDR3 is built from 14 residues. Trimming shortened V by 2 bases and J by 9 bases, and 14 bases separated the two germline ends.

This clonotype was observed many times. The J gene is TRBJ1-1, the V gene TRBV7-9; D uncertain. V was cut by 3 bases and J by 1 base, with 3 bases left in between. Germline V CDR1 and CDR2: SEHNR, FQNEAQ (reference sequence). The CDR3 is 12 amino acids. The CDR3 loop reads CASSFTNTEAFF. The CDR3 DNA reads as TGTGCCAGCAGCTTCACGAACACTGAAGCTTTCTTT.

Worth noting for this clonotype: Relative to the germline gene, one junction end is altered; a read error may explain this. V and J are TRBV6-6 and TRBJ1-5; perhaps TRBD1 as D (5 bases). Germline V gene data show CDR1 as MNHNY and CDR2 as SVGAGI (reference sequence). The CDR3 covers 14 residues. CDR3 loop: CASSYSRVGQPRHF. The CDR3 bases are TGTGCCAGCAGTTACAGCAGGGTGGGTCAGCCCCGGCATTTT.

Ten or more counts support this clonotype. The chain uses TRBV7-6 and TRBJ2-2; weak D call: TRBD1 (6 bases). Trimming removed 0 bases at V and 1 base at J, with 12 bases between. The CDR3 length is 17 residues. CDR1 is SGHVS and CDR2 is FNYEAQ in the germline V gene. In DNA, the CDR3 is TGTGCCAGCAGCTTAGCGCAGGGGAATTGGAACACCGGGGAGCTGTTTTTT. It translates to CASSLAQGNWNTGELFF.